The 26 T cell receptor beta chains presented below share a single source sample, sequenced in a study of identical twins. In TCRdb, the 5' RACE reads were re-called with MiXCR into one record per CDR3 protein. The table includes roughly 540,000 distinct CDR3 sequences, 22% detected once. These data also featured in a second study, about T cells expressing NK-cell markers.

The sample was CD4+ T cells sorted from blood. Receptors were obtained from a woman aged 18-29 years in good health.

The chain recombines TRBV6-1 with TRBJ1-1; tentative D call: TRBD1 (5 bases). Trimming removed 10 bases from V and 1 base from J, with 16 bases in between. The CDR3 sequence is 14 residues long. Germline CDR1 MNHNS, CDR2 SASEGT. The DNA of the CDR3 is TGTGCCACCACGGTCACGGGGGGGAACACTGAAGCTTTCTTT. Translation gives CATTVTGGNTEAFF.

The chain employs TRBV7-6 and TRBJ1-5; possible D gene TRBD1, 5 bases. CDR1 SGHVS and CDR2 FNYEAQ come from the germline V gene. This CDR3 contains 14 residues. V lost 5 bases, J lost 7 bases, and 15 bases lay in between. The CDR3 is CASSPDSYGQPQHF. CDR3 sequence (DNA): TGTGCCAGCAGCCCTGACAGTTACGGACAGCCCCAGCATTTT.

CDR3 in amino acids: CASKSGRTTETQYF. DNA for the CDR3: TGCGCCAGCAAGAGCGGGCGTACCACGGAGACCCAGTACTTC. The chain couples TRBV5-1 to TRBJ2-5; a weak D match, TRBD2 (6 bases). Trimming cost V 6 bases and J 5 bases, with 17 bases left between them. The CDR3 covers 14 residues. Germline CDR1 reads SGHRS; CDR2 reads YFSETQ.

In this sample, this clonotype turned up many times. The rearrangement uses TRBV29-1 and TRBJ1-1; tentative D call: TRBD1 (6 bases). This CDR3 region has 12 residues. The germline V gene has CDR1 SQVTM and CDR2 ANQGSEA. V lost 6 bases to trimming and J lost 0 bases, with 8 bases between them. The CDR3 DNA reads TGCAGCGTGGGACATGTGAACACTGAAGCTTTCTTT. Its protein is CSVGHVNTEAFF. Using reference TRBV29-1 and TRBJ1-1 for the parts outside the CDR3, the full variable domain is SAVISQKPSRDICQRGTSLTIQCQVDSQVTMMFWYRQQPGQSLTLIATANQGSEATYESGFVIDKFPISRPNLTFSTLTVSNMSPEDSSIYLCSVGHVNTEAFFGQGTRLTVV.

This chain uses TRBV2 with TRBJ1-2, with TRBD1 as a possible D gene (6 bases). Deletions cut 4 bases from V and 0 bases from J, with 12 bases between. CDR3 size: 15 residues. The germline V gene encodes CDR1 SNHLY and CDR2 FYNNEI. CDR3 DNA sequence: TGTGCCAGCAGTGTAGAGAGACAGGCTAACTATGGCTACACCTTC. As protein: CASSVERQANYGYTF.

J is TRBJ2-2 and V is TRBV20-1; 8 positions agree with TRBD1. In germline, CDR1 is DFQATT, CDR2 SNEGSKA (reference sequence). The CDR3 runs to 14 residues. Losses at the gene ends were 6 bases for V and 0 bases for J; bases not matched to a gene: 3. This CDR3 reads CSAAGGPNTGELFF. The CDR3 nucleotides read TGCAGTGCCGCAGGGGGCCCGAACACCGGGGAGCTGTTTTTT.

The chain recombines TRBV20-1 with TRBJ2-2; 9 bases agree with TRBD1. The J segment lost 0 bases and the V segment lost 6 bases, leaving 2 bases of the junction unmatched. The CDR3 contains 14 residues. CDR1 is DFQATT, CDR2 SNEGSKA, per germline (reference sequence). CDR3 in amino acids: CSATGGANTGELFF. Here the CDR3 DNA reads TGCAGTGCCACAGGGGGCGCGAACACCGGGGAGCTGTTTTTT.

This sequence joins TRBV20-1 and TRBJ1-2, with TRBD1 as a possible D gene (5 bases). The CDR3 spans 15 residues. Germline V gene sequence: CDR1 DFQATT, CDR2 SNEGSKA (reference sequence). Deletions cut 3 bases from V and 0 bases from J, with 14 bases between. The CDR3 region is CSARGATGANYGYTF. CDR3 DNA sequence: TGCAGTGCTAGGGGAGCTACAGGTGCTAACTATGGCTACACCTTC.

This chain connects TRBV25-1 to TRBJ2-7; D unclear. Trimming took 2 bases from V and 0 from J, leaving 5 bases between them. Germline assignment: CDR1 MGHDK and CDR2 SYGVNS. CDR3 size: 13 residues. The CDR3 region is CASSERSSYEQYF. CDR3 nucleotides: TGTGCCAGCAGTGAAAGGAGCTCCTACGAGCAGTACTTC.

The V call is TRBV6-1, the J call TRBJ1-6; D is undetermined. The germline V gene encodes CDR1 MNHNS and CDR2 SASEGT. V was trimmed by 6 bases and J by 6 bases, leaving 9 bases between them. This CDR3 has 13 residues. The CDR3 is CASSPGSNSPLHF. The CDR3 nucleotides read TGTGCCAGCAGCCCAGGATCTAATTCACCCCTCCACTTT.

This rearrangement joins TRBV4-3 to TRBJ2-3, with 7 bases identical to TRBD2. The CDR3 spans 13 residues. The germline gives CDR1 LGHNA, CDR2 YSLEER. Trimming took 1 base from V and 15 from J; bases not matched to a gene: 10. The CDR3 DNA sequence: TGCGCCAGCAGCCAAGGGCGGGTAGCGGGCCTTTATTTT. This codes for CASSQGRVAGLYF.

The J gene is TRBJ2-1, the V gene TRBV5-1; D may be TRBD2 (6 bases). Trimming stripped 1 base from V and 8 bases from J, with 16 bases between. The CDR3 loop spans 15 amino acids. Germline values: CDR1 SGHRS, CDR2 YFSETQ. This CDR3 is CASSLSGGASDEQFF. The CDR3 bases are TGCGCCAGCAGCTTGTCAGGCGGGGCGTCGGATGAGCAGTTCTTC.

This clonotype was seen only a few times. The CDR3 DNA reads TGTGCCAGCAGCTTGTCTACAGATCAGCCCCAGCATTTT. This gives the protein CASSLSTDQPQHF. The rearrangement joins TRBV5-6 to TRBJ1-5; D remains unclear. The length of the CDR3 is 13 residues. With 1 base removed from V and 5 bases from J, the gap between germline ends came to 7 bases. The germline V gene encodes CDR1 SGHDT and CDR2 YYEEEE.

In this sample, this clonotype turned up a few times. The chain combines TRBV7-9 with TRBJ1-1; 8 positions match TRBD1. This CDR3 has 16 amino acids. V gave up 6 bases and J gave up 0 bases; unmatched junction bases: 9. Germline V CDR1 and CDR2: SEHNR, FQNEAQ (reference sequence). DNA for the CDR3: TGTGCCAGCAGTTCCGCAGGGGGCGTAATGAACACTGAAGCTTTCTTT. It encodes CASSSAGGVMNTEAFF.

In this sample, this clonotype turned up a few times. This sequence joins TRBV5-1 and TRBJ1-1; 8 bases match TRBD1. The CDR3 length is 15 residues. V shed 3 bases and J 4 bases; nucleotides not matched to a gene: 8. CDR1 and CDR2 from the germline V gene are SGHRS and YFSETQ. The CDR3 DNA reads TGCGCCAGCAGCTCCCGGACAGGGAGGAGCACTGAAGCTTTCTTT. It is translated as CASSSRTGRSTEAFF.

CDR3 sequence: CASSPGWGTDTQYF. DNA of the CDR3: TGTGCCAGCAGCCCCGGTTGGGGCACAGATACGCAGTATTTT. The J gene is TRBJ2-3, the V gene TRBV7-2; D gene unclear. CDR3 length: 14 residues. Germline-derived CDR1 and CDR2 are SGHTA and FQGNSA. Trimming stripped 5 bases from V and 1 base from J, with 10 bases between.

This clonotype was found a few times. This chain uses TRBV20-1 with TRBJ1-4, with D uncertain. V was pared by 3 bases and J by 5 bases, with 10 bases between. The germline gives CDR1 DFQATT, CDR2 SNEGSKA (reference sequence). The CDR3 spans 13 residues. The CDR3 loop is CSARTWENEKLFF. The CDR3 DNA reads as TGCAGTGCTAGGACCTGGGAAAATGAAAAACTGTTTTTT.

The table lists this clonotype with a few counts. This chain joins TRBV7-9 and TRBJ2-1, with TRBD1 matching over 9 bases. This CDR3 comprises 16 residues. The germline CDR1 and CDR2 sequences are SEHNR and FQNEAQ (reference sequence). V was clipped by 5 bases and J by 7 bases; unmatched bases: 12. CDR3 amino acids: CASSIFRDRDFNEQFF. The CDR3 coding sequence is TGTGCCAGCAGCATATTCCGGGACAGGGACTTTAATGAGCAGTTCTTC.

A few counts support this clonotype. J is TRBJ1-1 and V is TRBV7-9; possible D gene TRBD1, 6 bases. Germline lookup yields CDR1 SEHNR and CDR2 FQNEAQ (reference sequence). The CDR3 has 14 amino acids. Trimming took off 5 bases at V and 1 base at J, with 11 bases between the two ends. The CDR3 reads CASSQTGQNTEAFF. The CDR3 region has the DNA TGTGCCAGCAGCCAGACAGGACAGAACACTGAAGCTTTCTTT.

The chain links TRBV7-9 to TRBJ2-1; perhaps TRBD1 as D (6 bases). Germline CDR1 is SEHNR and CDR2 is FQNEAQ (reference sequence). V lost 5 bases and J lost 11, with 10 bases in between. The CDR3 totals 11 residues. The CDR3 nucleotides read TGTGCCAGCAGCCCACAGGGAAAGCAGTTCTTC. This encodes CASSPQGKQFF.

This clonotype was picked up a small number of times. The chain has TRBV3-1 and TRBJ2-1; TRBD1 or TRBD2 may be the D gene (5 bases each). V lost 9 bases and J 2 bases, leaving 17 bases between the germline ends. CDR1 is LGHDT and CDR2 is YNNKEL in the germline V gene (reference sequence). This CDR3 region has 15 residues. CDR3 DNA: TGTGCCAGTCAATCTCGGGGCGGCCCCTACAATGAGCAGTTCTTC. It is translated as CASQSRGGPYNEQFF.

This sequence joins TRBV5-5 and TRBJ2-7; D ambiguous. The CDR3 contains 13 residues. CDR1 SGHKS and CDR2 YYEKEE come from the germline V gene (reference sequence). V gave up 3 bases and J gave up 5 bases, with 12 bases separating them. The CDR3 region is CASSSVASHEQYF. The CDR3 coding sequence is TGTGCCAGCAGCTCCGTCGCAAGCCACGAGCAGTACTTC.

This clonotype appeared a few times. This chain joins TRBV7-8 and TRBJ2-4; TRBD2 matches 8 bases. The V and J ends lost 1 base and 8 bases, in that order; junction bases with no gene match: 4. This CDR3 contains 14 residues. Germline V gene sequence: CDR1 SGHVS, CDR2 FQNEAQ. The chain's CDR3 is CASSLVHSGDIQYF. The CDR3 DNA sequence: TGTGCCAGCAGCTTAGTCCATAGCGGGGACATTCAGTACTTC.

This rearrangement joins TRBV16 to TRBJ1-2; D unresolved. Trimming cost V 4 bases and J 0 bases, with 12 bases left between them. This CDR3 spans 15 amino acids. Germline V gene lookup returns CDR1 KGHSY and CDR2 FQNENV. In DNA form, the CDR3 reads TGTGCCAGCAGCCTCTTGGGTCAGACTAACTATGGCTACACCTTC. Translated: CASSLLGQTNYGYTF.

V and J are TRBV20-1 and TRBJ2-1, with D perhaps TRBD2 (5 bases). V was clipped by 3 bases and J by 4 bases, with 13 bases between them. This CDR3 is built from 14 residues. CDR1 DFQATT and CDR2 SNEGSKA come from the germline V gene (reference sequence). The chain's CDR3 is CSASSQRLYNEQFF. DNA of the CDR3: TGCAGTGCTAGTTCCCAGCGGCTATACAATGAGCAGTTCTTC.

The gene calls are TRBV7-2 and TRBJ2-7, with a possible D match to TRBD2 (6 bases). Trimming shortened V by 1 base and J by 4 bases, and 17 bases separated the two germline ends. The CDR3 loop spans 16 amino acids. Germline V CDR1 and CDR2: SGHTA, FQGNSA. CDR3 sequence reads: CASSLGPGAAGYEQYF. CDR3 bases: TGTGCCAGCAGCTTAGGGCCCGGGGCCGCGGGGTACGAGCAGTACTTC.